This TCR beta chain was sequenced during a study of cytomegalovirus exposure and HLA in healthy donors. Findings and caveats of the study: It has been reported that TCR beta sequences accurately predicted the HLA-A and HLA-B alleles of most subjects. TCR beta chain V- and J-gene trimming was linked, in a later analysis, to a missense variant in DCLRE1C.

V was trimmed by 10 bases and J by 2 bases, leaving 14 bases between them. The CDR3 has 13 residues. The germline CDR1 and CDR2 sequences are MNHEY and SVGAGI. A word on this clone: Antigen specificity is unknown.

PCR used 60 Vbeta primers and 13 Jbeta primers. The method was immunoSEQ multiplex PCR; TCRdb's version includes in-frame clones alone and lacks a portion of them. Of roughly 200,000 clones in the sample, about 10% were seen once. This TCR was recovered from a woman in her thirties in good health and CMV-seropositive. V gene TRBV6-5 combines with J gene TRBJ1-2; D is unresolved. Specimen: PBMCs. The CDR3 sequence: CATVKGVNYGYTF. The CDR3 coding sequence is TGTGCCACAGTAAAGGGAGTAAACTATGGCTACACCTTC.